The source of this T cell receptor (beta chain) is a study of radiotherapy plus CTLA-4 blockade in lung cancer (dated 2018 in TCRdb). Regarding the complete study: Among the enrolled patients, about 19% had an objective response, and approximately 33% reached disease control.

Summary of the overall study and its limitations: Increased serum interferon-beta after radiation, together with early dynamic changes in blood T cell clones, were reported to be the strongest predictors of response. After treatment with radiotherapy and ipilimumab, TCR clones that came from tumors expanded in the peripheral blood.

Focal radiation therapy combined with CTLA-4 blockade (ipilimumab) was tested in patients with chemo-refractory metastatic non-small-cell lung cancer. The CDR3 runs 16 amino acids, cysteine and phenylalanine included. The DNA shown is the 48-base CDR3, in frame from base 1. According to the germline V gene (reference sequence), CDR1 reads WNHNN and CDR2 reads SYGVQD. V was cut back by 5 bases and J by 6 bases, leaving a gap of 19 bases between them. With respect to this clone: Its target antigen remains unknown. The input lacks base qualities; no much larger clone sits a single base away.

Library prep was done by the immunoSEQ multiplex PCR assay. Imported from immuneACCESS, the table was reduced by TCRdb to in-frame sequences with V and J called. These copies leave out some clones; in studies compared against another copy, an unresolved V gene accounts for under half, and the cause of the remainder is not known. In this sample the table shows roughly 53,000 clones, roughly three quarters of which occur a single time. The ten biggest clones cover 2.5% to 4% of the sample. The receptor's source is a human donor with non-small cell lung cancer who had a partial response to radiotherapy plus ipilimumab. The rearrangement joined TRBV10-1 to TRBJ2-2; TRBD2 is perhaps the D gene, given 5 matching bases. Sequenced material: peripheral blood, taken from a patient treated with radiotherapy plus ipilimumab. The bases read TGCGCCAGCAGTTCCCCGGGGAATACGGGCGCCGGGGAGCTGTTTTTT. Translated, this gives CASSSPGNTGAGELFF.